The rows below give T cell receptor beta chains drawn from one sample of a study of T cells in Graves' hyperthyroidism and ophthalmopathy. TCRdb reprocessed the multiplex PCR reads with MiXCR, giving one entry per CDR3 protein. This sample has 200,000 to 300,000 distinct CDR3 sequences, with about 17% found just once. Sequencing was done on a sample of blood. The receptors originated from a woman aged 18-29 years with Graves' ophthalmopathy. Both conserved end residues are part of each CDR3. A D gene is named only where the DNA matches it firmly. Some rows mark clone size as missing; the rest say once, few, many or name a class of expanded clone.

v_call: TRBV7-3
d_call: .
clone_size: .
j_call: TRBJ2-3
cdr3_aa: CASSSTTRTDTQYF
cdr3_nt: TGTGCCAGCAGCTCAACTACTCGCACAGATACGCAGTATTTT

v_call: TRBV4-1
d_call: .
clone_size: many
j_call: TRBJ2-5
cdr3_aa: CASSQDYRETQYF
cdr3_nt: TGCGCCAGCAGCCAAGATTATCGGGAGACCCAGTACTTC

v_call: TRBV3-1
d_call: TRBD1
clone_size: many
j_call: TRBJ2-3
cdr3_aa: CASSQGQGASMITDTQYF
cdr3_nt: TGTGCCAGCAGCCAAGGGCAGGGGGCGTCGATGATCACAGATACGCAGTATTTT

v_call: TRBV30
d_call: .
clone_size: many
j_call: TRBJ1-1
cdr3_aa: CAWKSGGFVAFF
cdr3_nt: TGTGCCTGGAAGTCAGGAGGTTTTGTAGCTTTCTTT

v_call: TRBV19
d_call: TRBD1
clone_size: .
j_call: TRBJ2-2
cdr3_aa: CASSFGQGSTGELFF
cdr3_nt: TGTGCCAGTAGTTTCGGACAGGGTAGTACCGGGGAGCTGTTTTTT

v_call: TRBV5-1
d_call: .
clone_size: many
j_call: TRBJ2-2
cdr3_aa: CASSSTGFNTGELFF
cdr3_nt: TGCGCCAGCAGCTCTACAGGGTTTAACACCGGGGAGCTGTTTTTT

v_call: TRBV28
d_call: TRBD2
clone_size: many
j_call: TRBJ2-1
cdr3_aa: CASSSPRTTSGRGYYEQFF
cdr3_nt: TGTGCCAGCAGTTCCCCACGAACTACTAGCGGGAGGGGTTACTATGAGCAGTTCTTC

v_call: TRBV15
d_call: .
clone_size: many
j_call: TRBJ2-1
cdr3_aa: CATSRGNRADEQFF
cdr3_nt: TGTGCCACCAGCAGAGGAAACAGGGCGGATGAGCAGTTCTTC

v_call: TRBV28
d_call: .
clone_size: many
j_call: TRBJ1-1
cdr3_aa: CATTGMREAFF
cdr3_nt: TGTGCCACCACAGGGATGCGTGAAGCTTTCTTT

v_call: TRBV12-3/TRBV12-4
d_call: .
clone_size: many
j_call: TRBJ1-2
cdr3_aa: CASSWGGVNGYTF
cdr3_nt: TGTGCCAGCAGTTGGGGTGGGGTAAATGGCTACACCTTC

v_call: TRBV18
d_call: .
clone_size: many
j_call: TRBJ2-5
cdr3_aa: CASSPRAPGEETQYF
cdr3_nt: TGTGCCAGCTCACCAAGGGCGCCCGGAGAAGAGACCCAGTACTTC

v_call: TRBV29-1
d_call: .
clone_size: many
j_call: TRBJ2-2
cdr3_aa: CSVYGIYSGELFF
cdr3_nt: TGCAGCGTTTATGGGATTTATAGCGGGGAGCTGTTTTTT

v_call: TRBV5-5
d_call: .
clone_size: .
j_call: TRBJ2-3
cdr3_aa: CASSIRDKPTDTQYF
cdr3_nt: TGTGCCAGCAGCATCCGGGACAAGCCCACAGATACGCAGTATTTT

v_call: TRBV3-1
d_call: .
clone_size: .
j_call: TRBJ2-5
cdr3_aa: CAGSRGRETQYF
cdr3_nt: TGTGCCGGCAGCCGGGGGAGGGAGACCCAGTACTTC

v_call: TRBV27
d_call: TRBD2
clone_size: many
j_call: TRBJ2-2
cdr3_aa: CASSLYRTSGRAADRGNTGELFF
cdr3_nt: TGTGCCAGCAGTCTTTATCGGACTAGCGGGAGGGCCGCGGATAGGGGGAACACCGGGGAGCTGTTTTTT

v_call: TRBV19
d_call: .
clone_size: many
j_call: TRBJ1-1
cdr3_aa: CASSIRQGLNTEAFF
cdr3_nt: TGTGCCAGTAGTATACGGCAGGGATTGAACACTGAAGCTTTCTTT

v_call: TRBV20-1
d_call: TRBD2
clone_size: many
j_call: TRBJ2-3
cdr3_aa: CSATPSGRKDTQYF
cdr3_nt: TGCAGTGCTACTCCTAGCGGGAGGAAAGATACGCAGTATTTT

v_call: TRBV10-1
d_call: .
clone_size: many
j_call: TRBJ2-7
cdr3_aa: CASSEGSGAVYEQYF
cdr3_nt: TGCGCCAGCAGTGAAGGGTCAGGGGCCGTGTACGAGCAGTACTTC

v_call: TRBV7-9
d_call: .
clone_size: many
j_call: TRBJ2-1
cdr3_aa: CASSHPFDGSSYNEQFF
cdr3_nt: TGTGCCAGCAGCCACCCATTCGACGGGAGCTCCTACAATGAGCAGTTCTTC

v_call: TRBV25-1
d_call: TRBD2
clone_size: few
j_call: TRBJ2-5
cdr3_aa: CASSEGTSGRYRETQYF
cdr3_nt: TGTGCCAGCAGTGAAGGGACTAGCGGGAGGTATAGGGAGACCCAGTACTTC

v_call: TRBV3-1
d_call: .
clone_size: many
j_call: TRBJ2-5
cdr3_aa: CASSQEGTPGQTKYQETQYF
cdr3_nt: TGTGCCAGCAGCCAAGAAGGGACTCCGGGTCAGACGAAGTACCAAGAGACCCAGTACTTC

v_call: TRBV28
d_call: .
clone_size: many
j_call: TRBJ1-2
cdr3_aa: CATGGTNYGYTF
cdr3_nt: TGTGCCACAGGAGGAACAAACTATGGCTACACCTTC

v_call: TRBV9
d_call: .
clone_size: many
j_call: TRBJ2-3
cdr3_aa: CASGWSTDTQYF
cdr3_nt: TGTGCCAGTGGTTGGTCCACAGATACGCAGTATTTT

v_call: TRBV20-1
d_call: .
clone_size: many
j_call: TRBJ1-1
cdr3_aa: CSARDTLYTEAFF
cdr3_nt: TGCAGTGCTAGAGATACATTGTACACTGAAGCTTTCTTT

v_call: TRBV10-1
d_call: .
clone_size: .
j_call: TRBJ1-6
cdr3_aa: CASSEWLDRHTYNSPLHF
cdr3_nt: TGCGCCAGCAGTGAATGGCTGGATCGCCATACTTATAATTCACCCCTCCACTTT

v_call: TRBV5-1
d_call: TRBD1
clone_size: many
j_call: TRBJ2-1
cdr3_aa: CASSRTGAGFEQFF
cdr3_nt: TGCGCCAGCAGCAGGACAGGGGCGGGATTTGAGCAGTTCTTC

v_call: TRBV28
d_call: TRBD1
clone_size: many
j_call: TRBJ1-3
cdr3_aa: CASSRTGGYSGNTIYF
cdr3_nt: TGTGCCAGCAGTCGAACAGGGGGCTACTCTGGAAACACCATATATTTT

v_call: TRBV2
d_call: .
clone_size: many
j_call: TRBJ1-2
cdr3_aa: CASSDQGRGYGYTF
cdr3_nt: TGTGCCAGCAGTGATCAGGGACGCGGCTATGGCTACACCTTC

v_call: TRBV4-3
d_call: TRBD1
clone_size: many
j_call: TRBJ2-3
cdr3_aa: CASSQDSGQGDDTQYF
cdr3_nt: TGCGCCAGCAGCCAAGACTCGGGACAGGGTGACGATACGCAGTATTTT

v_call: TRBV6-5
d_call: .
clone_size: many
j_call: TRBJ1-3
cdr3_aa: CASSYSNSGNTIYF
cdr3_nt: TGTGCCAGCAGTTACTCGAATTCGGGAAACACCATATATTTT

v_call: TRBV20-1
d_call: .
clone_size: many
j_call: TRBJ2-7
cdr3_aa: CSAETGTSYEQYF
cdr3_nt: TGCAGTGCCGAGACAGGAACCTCCTACGAGCAGTACTTC

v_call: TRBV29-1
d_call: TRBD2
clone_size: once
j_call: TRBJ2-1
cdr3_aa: CSVCLIGTSGSWNEQFF
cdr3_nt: TGCAGCGTCTGTTTGATCGGGACTAGCGGGAGTTGGAATGAGCAGTTCTTC

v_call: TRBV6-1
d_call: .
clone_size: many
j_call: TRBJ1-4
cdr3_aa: CASSERVGGATNEKLFF
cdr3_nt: TGTGCCAGCAGTGAACGGGTAGGAGGAGCAACTAATGAAAAACTGTTTTTT

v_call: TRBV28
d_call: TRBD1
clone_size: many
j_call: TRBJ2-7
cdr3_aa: CASSSPGQGSYEQYF
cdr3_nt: TGTGCCAGCAGCTCGCCGGGACAGGGGTCCTACGAGCAGTACTTC

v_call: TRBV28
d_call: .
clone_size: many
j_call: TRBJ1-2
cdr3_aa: CASSSLQFIKGYGYTF
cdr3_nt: TGTGCCAGCAGCTCACTCCAGTTCATTAAAGGGTATGGCTACACCTTC

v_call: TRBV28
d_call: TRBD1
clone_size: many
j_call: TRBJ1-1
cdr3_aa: CASRARQGAGNTEAFF
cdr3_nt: TGTGCCAGCAGAGCGAGACAGGGGGCAGGGAACACTGAAGCTTTCTTT

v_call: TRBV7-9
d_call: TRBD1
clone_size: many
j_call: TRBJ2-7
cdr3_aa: CASSYRTGSYEQYF
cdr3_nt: TGTGCCAGCAGCTACCGGACAGGTTCTTACGAGCAGTACTTC

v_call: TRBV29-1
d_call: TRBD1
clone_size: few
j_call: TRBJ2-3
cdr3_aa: CSVDWDRGSTDTQYF
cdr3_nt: TGCAGCGTTGATTGGGACAGGGGTAGCACAGATACGCAGTATTTT

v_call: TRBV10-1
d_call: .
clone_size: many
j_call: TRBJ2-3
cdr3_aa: CAIDRVGGITDTQYF
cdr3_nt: TGCGCCATCGACCGCGTGGGGGGCATCACAGATACGCAGTATTTT

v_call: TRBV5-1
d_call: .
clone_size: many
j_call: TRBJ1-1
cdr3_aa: CASSLRGEAEAFF
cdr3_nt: TGCGCCAGCAGCTTGCGGGGAGAAGCTGAAGCTTTCTTT

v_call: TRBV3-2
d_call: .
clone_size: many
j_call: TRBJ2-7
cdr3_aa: CASSQVFRQGPPYEQYF
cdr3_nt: TGTGCCAGCAGCCAAGTTTTCCGACAGGGGCCCCCCTACGAGCAGTACTTC

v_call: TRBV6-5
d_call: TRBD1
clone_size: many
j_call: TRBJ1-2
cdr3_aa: CASSYSTGGNGYTF
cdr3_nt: TGTGCCAGCAGTTACTCGACAGGGGGAAATGGCTACACCTTC

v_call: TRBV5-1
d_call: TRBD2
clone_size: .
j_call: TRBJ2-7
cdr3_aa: CASSLGLGGLAGGYEQYF
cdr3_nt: TGTGCCAGCAGCTTAGGCCTTGGGGGACTAGCGGGAGGTTACGAGCAGTACTTC

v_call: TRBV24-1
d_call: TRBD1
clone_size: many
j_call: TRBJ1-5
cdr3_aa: CATSDLDRDGNQPQHF
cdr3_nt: TGTGCCACCAGTGATCTTGACAGGGATGGCAATCAGCCCCAGCATTTT

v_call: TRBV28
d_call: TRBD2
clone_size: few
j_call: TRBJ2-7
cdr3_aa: CASNPTVGTSGYEQYF
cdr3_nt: TGTGCCAGCAACCCAACGGTGGGGACTAGCGGCTACGAGCAGTACTTC

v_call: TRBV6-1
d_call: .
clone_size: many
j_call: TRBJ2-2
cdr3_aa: CASKRANTGELFF
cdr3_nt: TGTGCCAGCAAGCGAGCCAACACCGGGGAGCTGTTTTTT

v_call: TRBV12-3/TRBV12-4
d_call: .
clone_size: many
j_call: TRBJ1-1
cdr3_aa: CASSLVPAEAFF
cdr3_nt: TGTGCCAGCAGTTTAGTCCCCGCTGAAGCTTTCTTT

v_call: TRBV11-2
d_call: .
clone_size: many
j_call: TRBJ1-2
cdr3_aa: CASTRGANGYTF
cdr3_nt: TGTGCCTCGACGCGGGGGGCGAATGGCTACACCTTC